This entry lists 30 T cell receptor beta chains sequenced from one sample in a study of regulatory T cells in long-lasting Graves disease. Documented time point: persistent/refractory GD, antithyroid drugs over 5 years with positive TRAb. After RNA was extracted from PBMCs, the TCR library was made from it. CDR3 regions were amplified by Arm-PCR using iRepertoire HTBI primers to build TCR beta libraries. MiXCR, applied by TCRdb to the multiplex PCR reads, yields one record per CDR3 protein. The sample records 500,000 to 800,000 distinct CDR3 sequences, approximately 29% being singletons. Sequencing was performed on peripheral blood mononuclear cells (PBMCs), taken when the disease was refractory, from a patient treated with antithyroid drugs. The receptors stem from a female donor with Graves disease.

This clonotype was recorded at least ten times. V and J are TRBV6-5 and TRBJ1-1; D call uncertain. The CDR3 totals 17 residues. CDR1 is MNHEY, CDR2 SVGAGI, per germline. Between the trimmed V and J ends, which lost 3 bases and 1 base, there was a span of 18 bases. The CDR3 loop is CASSYMYDLTKNTEAFF. The CDR3 bases are TGTGCCAGCAGTTATATGTACGATTTAACTAAGAACACTGAAGCTTTCTTT.

The chain recombines TRBV6-1 with TRBJ1-5, with no clear D. The V end lost 5 bases, the J end lost 0 bases, and 11 bases lay between the germline ends. The CDR3 spans 15 residues. The germline gives CDR1 MNHNS, CDR2 SASEGT. The CDR3 is CASSRTQYSNQPQHF. The CDR3 nucleotides read TGTGCCAGCAGTCGGACGCAATATAGCAATCAGCCCCAGCATTTT.

This clonotype was counted many times. The rearrangement uses TRBV28 and TRBJ1-1; maybe TRBD1 (6 bases). This CDR3 has 15 residues. V was trimmed by 4 bases and J by 7 bases, leaving 19 bases between them. Germline V gives CDR1 MDHEN, CDR2 SYDVKM. CDR3 in DNA: TGTGCCAGCAGTTCTGCCCTCGGGGGCGCGGGTGAAGCTTTCTTT. This translates into CASSSALGGAGEAFF.

The chain links TRBV3-1 to TRBJ1-1; 10 nucleotides align to TRBD1. The junction had 3 bases not matched to a gene; V was cut back by 0 bases and J by 11 bases. Germline CDR1 is LGHDT and CDR2 is YNNKEL (reference sequence). The CDR3 is 13 residues long. For the CDR3, the DNA is TGTGCCAGCAGCCAAGATCGGGGACAGGGGGCTTTCTTT. It codes for CASSQDRGQGAFF. The variable domain in full, with the rest retrieved from reference TRBV3-1 and TRBJ1-1, is DTAVSQTPKYLVTQMGNDKSIKCEQNLGHDTMYWYKQDSKKFLKIMFSYNNKELIINETVPNRFSPKSPDKAHLNLHINSLELGDSAVYFCASSQDRGQGAFFGQGTRLTVV.

The chain has TRBV14 and TRBJ2-5; TRBD2 agrees at 13 bases. The trim removed 4 bases at V and 1 base at J, leaving 12 bases unmatched. The V gene's germline CDR1 is SGHDN and CDR2 FVKESK. The CDR3 covers 19 residues. Written as DNA, the CDR3 is TGTGCCAGCAGCCTTCCGTGGACTAGCGGGAGTTTCTTCCAAGAGACCCAGTACTTC. It is translated as CASSLPWTSGSFFQETQYF.

This clonotype occurred a few times. The V call is TRBV12-3 or TRBV12-4, the J call TRBJ1-5, with no clear D. This CDR3 region has 15 residues. V lost 7 bases, J lost 2 bases, and 15 bases lay in between. The CDR3 spells CASIFDPGGNQPQHF. The CDR3 DNA sequence: TGTGCCAGCATTTTCGACCCCGGCGGCAATCAGCCCCAGCATTTT.

This clonotype was counted between two and nine times. The chain couples TRBV7-9 to TRBJ1-2; possible D gene TRBD1, 5 bases. Germline CDR1 reads SEHNR; CDR2 reads FQNEAQ (reference sequence). CDR3 length: 14 amino acids. The V and J ends lost 5 bases and 2 bases respectively, with 12 bases between them. In nucleotides, the CDR3 is TGTGCCAGCAGCGACCTGACAGAAAACTATGGCTACACCTTC. Translated, it gives CASSDLTENYGYTF.

The rearrangement links TRBV20-1 to TRBJ2-5; TRBD2 matches 8 bases. Germline CDR1 and CDR2: DFQATT and SNEGSKA (reference sequence). This CDR3 has 12 amino acids. The J segment lost 5 bases and the V segment lost 3 bases, leaving 2 bases of the junction unmatched. The CDR3 DNA reads TGCAGTGCTAGTAGCGGGGTCGAGACCCAGTACTTC. Translated: CSASSGVETQYF.

The rearrangement links TRBV15 to TRBJ1-1; D is unresolved. This CDR3 region has 15 residues. CDR1 LNHNV and CDR2 YYDKDF come from the germline V gene (reference sequence). V lost 0 bases, J lost 5 bases, and 13 bases lay in between. The CDR3, as DNA: TGTGCCACCAGCAGAGATCTTTCCTTGGGTACTGAAGCTTTCTTT. This encodes CATSRDLSLGTEAFF.

V gene TRBV7-6 combines with J gene TRBJ1-5; TRBD1 matches 7 bases. The CDR3 is 17 amino acids. With V trimmed by 1 base and J by 2 bases, 8 bases remained unmatched. Germline V gives CDR1 SGHVS, CDR2 FNYEAQ. The CDR3 loop reads CASSLVAGGFGNQPQHF. Written as DNA, the CDR3 is TGTGCCAGCAGCTTAGTAGCAGGGGGGTTCGGCAATCAGCCCCAGCATTTT.

There are many counts of this clonotype. The genes are TRBV11-3 and TRBJ2-1, with TRBD2 matching over 11 bases. Germline trimming cut 4 bases from V and 3 bases from J; bases unmatched to any gene: 2. CDR1 and CDR2 from the germline V gene are SGHNT and YENEEA. The length of the CDR3 is 15 residues. The CDR3 spells CASSSGTSGYNEQFF. The DNA of the CDR3 is TGTGCCAGCAGCTCCGGGACTAGCGGCTACAATGAGCAGTTCTTC.

The V and J genes are TRBV12-3 or TRBV12-4 and TRBJ2-2; possible D gene TRBD1, 5 bases. The CDR3 loop spans 14 amino acids. Trimming left V 3 bases short and J 7 bases short, with 12 bases between. DNA for the CDR3: TGTGCCAGCAGTTTGTTAGGGGTCGGCGGGGAGCTGTTTTTT. Residues: CASSLLGVGGELFF.

The genes are TRBV27 and TRBJ1-2; D remains unclear. The CDR3 is 14 residues long. Trimming took off 8 bases at V and 2 bases at J, with 15 bases between the two ends. The V gene's germline CDR1 is MNHEY and CDR2 SMNVEV (reference sequence). In nucleotides, the CDR3 is TGTGCCAGCGCGCATTCGGGCGGAAACTATGGCTACACCTTC. Translated: CASAHSGGNYGYTF.

This clonotype was counted between two and nine times. The chain has TRBV5-1 and TRBJ2-7; 12 bases line up with TRBD2. V lost 1 base and J lost 7; bases outside the gene matches: 3. CDR1 is SGHRS and CDR2 is YFSETQ in the germline V gene. The CDR3 spans 14 residues. The CDR3 reads CASSLTSGRHEQYF. In DNA form, the CDR3 reads TGCGCCAGCAGCTTGACTAGCGGGAGGCATGAGCAGTACTTC.

Ten or more counts support this clonotype. The chain links TRBV11-1 to TRBJ2-5; D unresolved. V lost 3 bases and J 1 base, leaving 9 bases between the germline ends. Germline V gene sequence: CDR1 SGHAT, CDR2 FQDESV (reference sequence). This CDR3 is 14 amino acids long. CDR3 protein: CASSFGQLQETQYF. CDR3 nucleotide sequence: TGTGCCAGCAGCTTTGGGCAGCTCCAAGAGACCCAGTACTTC.

This clonotype has ten or more counts. This sequence joins TRBV12-3 or TRBV12-4 and TRBJ1-6; tentatively, D is TRBD1 (6 bases). The CDR3 runs 17 residues. Trimming cost V 3 bases and J 0 bases, with 12 bases left between them. For the CDR3, the DNA is TGTGCCAGCAGTTTGGGAGACAGGAGCTCCTATAATTCACCCCTCCACTTT. Protein sequence: CASSLGDRSSYNSPLHF.

This chain links TRBV29-1 with TRBJ1-1, with D maybe TRBD1 (6 bases). Germline V gene data show CDR1 as SQVTM and CDR2 as ANQGSEA. The CDR3 consists of 11 residues. The V gene lost 0 bases and the J gene lost 11 bases, with 10 bases spanning the gap. Here the CDR3 DNA reads TGCAGCGTTGAAGACCCGCAGGGGGCTTTCTTT. Translation gives CSVEDPQGAFF.

This chain joins TRBV3-1 and TRBJ2-7; D unresolved. This CDR3 comprises 14 residues. Germline V gene data show CDR1 as LGHDT and CDR2 as YNNKEL (reference sequence). Trimming left V 0 bases short and J 7 bases short, with 13 bases between. CDR3 residues: CASSQETRPREQYF. The CDR3 region has the DNA TGTGCCAGCAGCCAAGAAACCCGACCCCGGGAGCAGTACTTC.

Only a few counts were recorded for this clonotype. The V and J genes are TRBV6-2 or TRBV6-3 and TRBJ1-3, with D possibly being TRBD1 (6 bases). Trimming shortened V by 7 bases and J by 0 bases, and 19 bases separated the two germline ends. Germline V gene lookup returns CDR1 MNHEY and CDR2 SVGEGT. The CDR3 length is 17 residues. The CDR3 loop is CASTSGGTDSSGNTIYF. The CDR3 nucleotides are TGTGCCAGCACCTCGGGGGGGACGGACAGCTCTGGAAACACCATATATTTT.

The chain joins TRBV6-2 or TRBV6-3 to TRBJ1-1; D not resolved. In germline, CDR1 is MNHEY, CDR2 SVGEGT. This CDR3 region has 11 residues. The ends were cut back, 9 bases at V and 11 bases at J, with 16 bases in the middle. CDR3 DNA: TGTGCCAGTACTCAGGACGTGTGGGCTTTCTTT. Amino acid sequence: CASTQDVWAFF.

This clonotype has a handful of counts. This chain connects TRBV5-4 to TRBJ1-2, with TRBD1 matching 8 bases. This CDR3 has 15 amino acids. Germline V CDR1 and CDR2: SGHNT, YYREEE (reference sequence). V was pared by 4 bases and J by 7 bases, with 12 bases of the junction left unmatched. In DNA, the CDR3 is TGTGCCAGCAGCACCGGGACAGGCACCTTCGGTGGCTACACCTTC. It codes for CASSTGTGTFGGYTF.

This clonotype was picked up many times. The CDR3 loop is CASRHRGDTEAFF. CDR3 in DNA: TGTGCCAGCAGACACAGGGGGGACACTGAAGCTTTCTTT. This chain links TRBV28 with TRBJ1-1; 8 bases are shared with TRBD1. This CDR3 comprises 13 residues. Per germline, CDR1 MDHEN and CDR2 SYDVKM. Losses at the gene ends were 6 bases for V and 3 bases for J; bases not matched to a gene: 3.

This clonotype was seen a few times. The J gene is TRBJ2-2, the V gene TRBV12-3 or TRBV12-4; 7 nucleotides line up with TRBD1. This CDR3 region has 15 residues. V lost 5 bases, J lost 7 bases, and 10 bases stayed unmatched. The CDR3 loop reads CASSPDTGAGGELFF. The DNA of the CDR3 is TGTGCCAGCAGTCCGGATACAGGGGCAGGCGGGGAGCTGTTTTTT.

V usage is TRBV10-3 and J usage is TRBJ1-1; D remains ambiguous. V lost 3 bases to trimming and J lost 1 base, with 6 bases between them. Germline assignment: CDR1 ENHRY and CDR2 SYGVKD. CDR3 length equals 13 residues. The CDR3: CAISDYGNTEAFF. In nucleotides, the CDR3 is TGTGCCATCAGTGATTACGGGAACACTGAAGCTTTCTTT.

The chain couples TRBV25-1 to TRBJ1-2; possible D gene TRBD1, 5 bases. The CDR3 spans 13 residues. Germline CDR1 MGHDK, CDR2 SYGVNS. V was clipped by 3 bases and J by 4 bases, with 9 bases between them. CDR3 DNA: TGTGCCAGCAGTGACTGGCAGGGCTATGGCTACACCTTC. It is translated as CASSDWQGYGYTF.

The rearrangement links TRBV20-1 to TRBJ1-3, with D tentatively TRBD1 (5 bases). Trimming removed 5 bases from V and 2 bases from J, with 13 bases in between. This CDR3 contains 14 residues. Germline values: CDR1 DFQATT, CDR2 SNEGSKA (reference sequence). The CDR3: CSARPSGPGNTIYF. CDR3 nucleotide sequence: TGCAGTGCTCGGCCATCAGGGCCTGGAAACACCATATATTTT.

This clonotype has only a few counts. V usage is TRBV7-3 and J usage is TRBJ2-2; no clear D. This CDR3 contains 16 residues. The germline V gene encodes CDR1 SGHTA and CDR2 FQGTGA. V was shortened by 2 bases and J by 6 bases, with 16 bases between the two germline ends. The CDR3 spells CASSLFGGPYPGELFF. CDR3 coding DNA: TGTGCCAGCAGCTTATTCGGCGGCCCCTATCCCGGGGAGCTGTTTTTT.

The chain carries TRBV14 and TRBJ2-3; D is perhaps TRBD1 or TRBD2 (5 bases each). Germline loops: CDR1 SGHDN, CDR2 FVKESK. The CDR3 spans 14 residues. The V end was cut by 2 bases, the J end by 2 bases, with 8 bases between. CDR3 bases: TGTGCCAGCAGCCAACTTGGGACCACAGATACGCAGTATTTT. This translates into CASSQLGTTDTQYF.

This clonotype came up a few times. This chain uses TRBV6-5 with TRBJ1-5, with D perhaps TRBD1 (5 bases). Trimming left V 0 bases short and J 5 bases short, with 8 bases between. The CDR3 covers 14 residues. The germline CDR1 and CDR2 sequences are MNHEY and SVGAGI. CDR3 sequence: CASSYSDRDQPQHF. The CDR3 DNA reads TGTGCCAGCAGTTACTCTGACAGAGATCAGCCCCAGCATTTT.

V gene TRBV5-1 combines with J gene TRBJ2-1; 8 nucleotides agree with TRBD1. Trimming at V came to 4 bases and at J to 0 bases, leaving 6 bases not matched to a gene. This CDR3 is 16 amino acids long. Germline V lookup: CDR1 SGHRS, CDR2 YFSETQ. DNA of the CDR3: TGCGCCAGCAGCCCGACAGGGGTGGGCTCCTACAATGAGCAGTTCTTC. Translated, it gives CASSPTGVGSYNEQFF.